This T cell receptor (beta chain) was observed in a study of blood T cells in healthy people across ages. The use of a sample-barcoded 5' primer and a J-beta primer mix characterized a second PCR of 7 to 11 cycles. Tagging of each cDNA molecule was performed by a template-switch adaptor with 12 random nucleotides. Each CDR3 protein gets one entry after TCRdb re-called the 5' RACE reads with MiXCR. The sample lists 700,000 to 800,000 distinct CDR3 sequences, roughly 41% occurring once. V lost 5 bases and J lost 4; bases outside the gene matches: 12. The CDR3 is 17 residues long. The clonotype comes from a woman aged 60-70 years in good health. The chain combines TRBV12-3 or TRBV12-4 with TRBJ1-4; 8 bases map to TRBD1. Sequencing was done on a sample of blood. The CDR3 DNA sequence: TGTGCCAGCAGTAACCGCCGGGGGACAGGACATAATGAAAAACTGTTTTTT. Amino acids: CASSNRRGTGHNEKLFF.